This entry lists 17 T cell receptor beta chains sequenced from one sample in a study of response to subunit inactivated influenza vaccine. TCRdb itself ran the RT-PCR reads through MiXCR, one entry per CDR3 protein. The table records roughly 780,000 distinct CDR3 sequences, approximately 17% of them present only once. The source material was PBMCs from blood, sampled around 5 days after vaccination. These receptors were collected from a man between 50 and 59 years old who received an inactivated influenza vaccine.

This clonotype was detected a few times. The V and J genes are TRBV18 and TRBJ2-3; unclear D gene. The V end lost 0 bases, the J end lost 3 bases, and 7 bases lay between the germline ends. CDR3 size: 14 residues. Per the germline V gene, CDR1 is KGHSH and CDR2 is LQKENI. The CDR3 protein is CASSPPSRTDTQYF. The DNA of the CDR3 is TGTGCCAGCTCACCACCATCTAGGACAGATACGCAGTATTTT.

The chain joins TRBV5-1 to TRBJ2-7; TRBD1 matches 10 bases. V shed 4 bases, J shed 0 bases, and the junction held 4 bases outside the gene matches. The CDR3 has 15 amino acids. In germline, CDR1 is SGHRS, CDR2 YFSETQ. CDR3 nucleotide sequence: TGCGCCAGCAGCGGGACAGGGGTGGACTCCTACGAGCAGTACTTC. It is translated as CASSGTGVDSYEQYF.

This sequence joins TRBV12-3 or TRBV12-4 and TRBJ1-1, with TRBD1 as a possible D gene (5 bases). The CDR3 is made up of 15 amino acids. V lost 5 bases and J lost 1, with 14 bases in between. The DNA for the CDR3 is TGTGCCAGCAGTCTCTACGTGGGGACGAACACTGAAGCTTTCTTT. Protein product: CASSLYVGTNTEAFF.

This clonotype showed up just a few times. In DNA, the CDR3 is TGTGCCAGCAGTTTGGGACTAGGAGGAGAGACCCAGTACTTC. This encodes CASSLGLGGETQYF. The chain uses TRBV12-3 or TRBV12-4 and TRBJ2-5; TRBD2 matches 8 bases. The CDR3 is made up of 14 amino acids. Trimming cost V 3 bases and J 4 bases; bases outside gene matches: 4.

There are a few counts of this clonotype. The V gene is TRBV28, the J gene TRBJ1-1; D is undetermined. V gave up 6 bases and J gave up 1 base, with 9 bases separating them. CDR3 length equals 13 residues. Germline assignment: CDR1 MDHEN and CDR2 SYDVKM. This chain's CDR3 is CASSPQKNTEAFF. CDR3 DNA sequence: TGTGCCAGCAGCCCTCAGAAGAACACTGAAGCTTTCTTT.

This clonotype was recorded many times. One junction end disagrees with the germline gene, perhaps due to a read error. This chain connects TRBV7-2 to TRBJ2-1; 12 bases match TRBD2. This CDR3 has 15 residues. CDR1 SGHTA and CDR2 FQGNSA come from the germline V gene. CDR3 sequence reads: CASSLLAGGLNEQFF. The CDR3 bases are TGCGCCAGCAGCTTACTAGCGGGGGGCCTCAATGAGCAGTTCTTC.

In this sample, this clonotype turned up a few times. V gene TRBV7-2 combines with J gene TRBJ2-3; 8 bases line up with TRBD1. The CDR3 covers 14 residues. Trimming at V came to 5 bases and at J to 2 bases, leaving 3 bases not matched to a gene. CDR1 is SGHTA and CDR2 is FQGNSA in the germline V gene. Written as DNA, the CDR3 is TGTGCCAGCAGCCGACAGGGGTACACAGATACGCAGTATTTT. Protein: CASSRQGYTDTQYF.

J is TRBJ2-5 and V is TRBV4-2, with 8 bases that match TRBD1. Germline CDR1 and CDR2: LGHNA and YNFKEQ. CDR3 size: 15 residues. V dropped 8 bases and J dropped 0; count of bases not matched to a gene: 8. The CDR3 sequence: CASAQGAGDQETQYF. The DNA of the CDR3 is TGTGCCAGCGCCCAGGGGGCTGGGGACCAAGAGACCCAGTACTTC.

The chain recombines TRBV18 with TRBJ2-2; D is possibly TRBD2 (6 bases). CDR3 length equals 16 residues. V dropped 3 bases and J dropped 1 base, with 12 bases sitting between them. Germline lookup yields CDR1 KGHSH and CDR2 LQKENI. In DNA, the CDR3 is TGTGCCAGCTCACCCCCTGGCGGGAAGAACACCGGGGAGCTGTTTTTT. Translated: CASSPPGGKNTGELFF.

This clonotype was counted only a few times. This chain joins TRBV20-1 and TRBJ2-7; tentative D call: TRBD2 (5 bases). There are 13 residues in the CDR3. From germline, CDR1 is DFQATT and CDR2 SNEGSKA (reference sequence). Trimming left V 0 bases short and J 6 bases short, with 12 bases between. The CDR3 sequence is CSARDPGKGEQYF. Here the CDR3 DNA reads TGCAGTGCTAGAGACCCGGGGAAGGGCGAGCAGTACTTC.

V usage is TRBV29-1 and J usage is TRBJ2-2, with 9 bases fitting TRBD1. The ends lost 7 bases at V and 6 bases at J; junction bases unmatched: 9. There are 14 residues in the CDR3. From germline, CDR1 is SQVTM and CDR2 ANQGSEA. CDR3 protein: CSAGQGTLSGELFF. The CDR3 DNA reads TGCAGCGCTGGACAGGGGACTTTATCCGGGGAGCTGTTTTTT.

This clonotype was found a few times. The V and J genes are TRBV5-1 and TRBJ2-3; D is perhaps TRBD1 (6 bases). CDR3 size: 16 residues. The V end lost 2 bases, the J end lost 2 bases, and 15 bases lay between the germline ends. CDR1 is SGHRS and CDR2 is YFSETQ in the germline V gene. This chain's CDR3 is CASSFGTRSFTDTQYF. CDR3 DNA sequence: TGCGCCAGCAGCTTCGGGACACGGTCTTTCACAGATACGCAGTATTTT.

This clonotype has a handful of counts. The chain employs TRBV29-1 and TRBJ1-2, with unresolved D. This CDR3 contains 11 residues. Germline V gene lookup returns CDR1 SQVTM and CDR2 ANQGSEA. Trimming took off 5 bases at V and 5 bases at J, with 9 bases between the two ends. Here the CDR3 DNA reads TGCAGCGTTAGGACTCAGTATGGCTACACCTTC. Translating it yields CSVRTQYGYTF.

This clonotype was found a few times. J is TRBJ2-6 and V is TRBV20-1, with D unclear. Trimming stripped 4 bases from V and 4 bases from J, with 8 bases between. Germline CDR1 is DFQATT and CDR2 is SNEGSKA (reference sequence). The CDR3 has 13 amino acids. CDR3: CSANLFGANVLTF. The DNA of the CDR3 is TGCAGTGCTAACCTCTTCGGGGCCAACGTCCTGACTTTC.

This clonotype was observed a handful of times. The chain combines TRBV20-1 with TRBJ2-7, with 9 bases matching TRBD1. The CDR3 covers 17 residues. The V gene end was trimmed by 2 bases and the J gene end by 3 bases; junction bases not matched to a gene: 14. CDR1 and CDR2 from the germline V gene are DFQATT and SNEGSKA (reference sequence). CDR3 DNA: TGCAGTGCTAGACCTACCCAAAACAGGGGGCGCCTCTACGAGCAGTACTTC. Translated, it gives CSARPTQNRGRLYEQYF.

This clonotype showed up just a few times. As DNA, the CDR3 is TGTGCCAGCAGCCCTACTCGCGGGGGCACAGATACGCAGTATTTT. Translation: CASSPTRGGTDTQYF. The chain is built from TRBV7-6 and TRBJ2-3, with D possibly matching TRBD2 (6 bases). Trimming stripped 5 bases from V and 1 base from J, with 13 bases between. The CDR3 totals 15 residues. Germline values: CDR1 SGHVS, CDR2 FNYEAQ.

This clonotype has only a few counts. DNA for the CDR3: TGTGCCAGCAGCGTATTGGCGGGCCCTCGAAACAATGAGCAGTTCTTC. Its translation: CASSVLAGPRNNEQFF. V and J are TRBV9 and TRBJ2-1, with D maybe TRBD2 (5 bases). CDR1 is SGDLS and CDR2 is YYNGEE in the germline V gene. Trimming stripped 1 base from V and 5 bases from J, with 16 bases between. This CDR3 has 16 amino acids.